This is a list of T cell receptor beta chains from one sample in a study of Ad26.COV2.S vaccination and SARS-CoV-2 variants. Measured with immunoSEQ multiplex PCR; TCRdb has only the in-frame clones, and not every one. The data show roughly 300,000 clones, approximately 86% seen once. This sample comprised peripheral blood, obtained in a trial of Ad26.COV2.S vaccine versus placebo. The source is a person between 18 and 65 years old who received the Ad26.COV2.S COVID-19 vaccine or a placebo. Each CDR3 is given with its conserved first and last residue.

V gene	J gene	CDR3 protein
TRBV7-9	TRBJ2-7	CASSLGERGSYEQYF
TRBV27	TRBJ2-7	CASRERGRDEQYF
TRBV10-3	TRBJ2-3	CAISERTDTQYF
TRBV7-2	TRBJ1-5	CASSLTYSYSNQPQHF
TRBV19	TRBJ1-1	CASTPTGRHSSNTEAFF
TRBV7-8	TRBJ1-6	CASSLALGRDSPLHF
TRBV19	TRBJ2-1	CASSIDNISPGPYNEQFF
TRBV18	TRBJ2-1	CASSPVGGWGNEQFF
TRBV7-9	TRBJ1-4	CASSASASGNEKLFF
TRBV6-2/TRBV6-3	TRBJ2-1	CASSYKGLAYNEQFF
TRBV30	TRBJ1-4	CAWSREEKLFF
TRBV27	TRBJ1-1	CASSLYRGGEAFF
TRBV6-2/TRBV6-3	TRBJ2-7	CASSYRAGAGVPYEQYF
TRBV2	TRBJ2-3	CASSLGGTFTDTQYF
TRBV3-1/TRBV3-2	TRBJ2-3	CASSPNLAGVTDTQYF
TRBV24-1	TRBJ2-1	CATRVSGGNEQFF
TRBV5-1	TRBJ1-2	CASSFAPTGGNGYTF
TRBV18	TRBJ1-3	CASSPYFGTEGNTIYF
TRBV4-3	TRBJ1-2	CASSQDLRDSGYTF
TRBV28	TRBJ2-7	CASSLSPYEQYF
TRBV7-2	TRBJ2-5	CASSQTGTQYF
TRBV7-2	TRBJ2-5	CASSLGWDREEQETQYF
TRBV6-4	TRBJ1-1	CASRSNGNTEAFF
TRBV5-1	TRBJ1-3	CASSSARDGGNTIYF
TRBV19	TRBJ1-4	CASNLQTYEKLFF
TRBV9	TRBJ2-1	CASSPPGGRTLYNEQFF
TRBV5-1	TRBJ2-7	CASSLLPTGREWAGGYEQYF
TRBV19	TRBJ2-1	CASSLAGSYNEQFF
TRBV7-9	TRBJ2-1	CASSLSGEQFF
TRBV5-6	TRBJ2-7	CASSYGTLPGEQYF
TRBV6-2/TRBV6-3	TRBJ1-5	CASSYPHSNQPQHF
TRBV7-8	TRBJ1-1	CASSLSGSPEAFF
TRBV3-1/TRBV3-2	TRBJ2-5	CASSLNRGRTETQYF
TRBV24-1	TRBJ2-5	CATSESDREETQYF
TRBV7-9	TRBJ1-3	CASRIGGPSGNTIYF
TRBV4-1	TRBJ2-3	CASSLRTSGYTDTQYF
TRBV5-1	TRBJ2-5	CASSSHTNQETQYF
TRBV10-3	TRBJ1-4	CAISSGRLRGNNEKLFF
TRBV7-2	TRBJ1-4	CASKPQGAAEKLFF
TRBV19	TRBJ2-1	CASSLDLGNEQFF
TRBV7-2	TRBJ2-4	CASRGPGPLRAKNIQYF
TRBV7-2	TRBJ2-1	CASSEHSGGSYNEQFF
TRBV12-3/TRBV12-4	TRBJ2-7	CASSFANAYEQYF
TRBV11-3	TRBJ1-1	CASSLGGDTEAFF
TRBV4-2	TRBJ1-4	CASSQDQAGIEKLFF
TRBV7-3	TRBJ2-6	CASSGTSGRSGANVLTF
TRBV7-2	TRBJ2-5	CASSTRLVETQYF
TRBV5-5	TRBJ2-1	CASSLAGQSYNEQFF
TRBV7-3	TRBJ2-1	CASSNASRNEQFF
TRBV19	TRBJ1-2	CASSGDSAAIWGYTF
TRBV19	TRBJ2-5	CASSIVGGPGQETQYF
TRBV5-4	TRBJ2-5	CASSLRSSGETQYF
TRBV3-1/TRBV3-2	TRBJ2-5	CASSQGLAGDETQYF
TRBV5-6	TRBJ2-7	CASSPGRGSYEQYF
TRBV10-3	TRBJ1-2	CAISESKAGGAPGGYTF
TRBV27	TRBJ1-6	CASSRKGTLDNSPLHF
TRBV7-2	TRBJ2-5	CASSNQKTQYF
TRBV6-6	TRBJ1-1	CASSYAPGDMNTEAFF
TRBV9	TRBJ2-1	CASSAISRDKSQDEQFF